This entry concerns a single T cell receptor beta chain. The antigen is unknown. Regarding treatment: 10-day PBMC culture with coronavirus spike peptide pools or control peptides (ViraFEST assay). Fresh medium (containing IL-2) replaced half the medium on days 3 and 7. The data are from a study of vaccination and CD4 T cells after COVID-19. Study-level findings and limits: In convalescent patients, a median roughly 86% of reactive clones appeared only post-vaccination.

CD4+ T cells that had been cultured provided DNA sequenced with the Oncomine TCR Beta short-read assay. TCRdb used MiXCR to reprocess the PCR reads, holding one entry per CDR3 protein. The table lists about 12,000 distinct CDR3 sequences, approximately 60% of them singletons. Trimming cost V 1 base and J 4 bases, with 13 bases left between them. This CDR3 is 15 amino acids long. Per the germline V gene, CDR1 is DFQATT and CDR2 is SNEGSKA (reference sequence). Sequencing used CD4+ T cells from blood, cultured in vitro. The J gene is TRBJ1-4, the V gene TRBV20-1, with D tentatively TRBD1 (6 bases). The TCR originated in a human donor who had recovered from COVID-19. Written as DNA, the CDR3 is TGCAGTGCTAGAGCCCCGGGACACAATAATGAAAAACTGTTTTTT. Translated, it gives CSARAPGHNNEKLFF.